This TCR beta chain was identified in a study of CD8 T cells in Susac syndrome. Reverse transcription of about 0.5 to 1 ug RNA was carried out with random hexamers. Amplification of TCR beta CDR3 by immunoSEQ multiplex PCR spanned 54 Vbeta and 13 Jbeta. One entry per CDR3 protein, called by TCRdb with MiXCR from the immunoSEQ multiplex PCR reads. The profile shows about 250,000 distinct CDR3 sequences, just over 90% of them singletons. The junction had 1 base not matched to a gene; V was cut back by 2 bases and J by 4 bases. The CDR3 totals 13 residues. Germline V gene sequence: CDR1 GTSNPN, CDR2 SVGIG (reference sequence). Sequencing of TCR beta was undertaken in CD8+ and CD4+ T cells derived from blood. The multiple sclerosis control group was made up of treatment-naive patients with stable or active relapsing-remitting disease. Bulk CD8+ and CD4+ cells came from magnetic negative isolation; CD8+ TEMRA by FACS.

The sequence was obtained from a human donor with multiple sclerosis. V gene TRBV30 combines with J gene TRBJ1-1, with TRBD1 matching over 10 bases. The sequenced sample was CD4+ T cells from PBMCs. This chain's CDR3 is CAWSRDRGTEAFF. The CDR3 coding sequence is TGTGCCTGGAGTAGGGACAGGGGCACTGAAGCTTTCTTT.